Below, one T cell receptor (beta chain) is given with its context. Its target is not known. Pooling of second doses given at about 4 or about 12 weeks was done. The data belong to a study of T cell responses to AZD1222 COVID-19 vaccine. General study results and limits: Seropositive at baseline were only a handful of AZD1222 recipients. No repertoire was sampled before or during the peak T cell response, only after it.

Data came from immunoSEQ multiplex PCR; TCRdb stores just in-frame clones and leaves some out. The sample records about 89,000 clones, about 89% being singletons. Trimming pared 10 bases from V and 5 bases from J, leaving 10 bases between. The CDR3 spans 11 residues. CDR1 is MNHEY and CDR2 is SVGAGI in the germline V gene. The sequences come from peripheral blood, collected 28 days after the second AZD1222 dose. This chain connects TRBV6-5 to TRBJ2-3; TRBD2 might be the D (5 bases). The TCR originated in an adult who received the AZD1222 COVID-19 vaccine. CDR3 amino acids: CATDGGDTQYF. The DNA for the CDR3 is TGTGCCACGGACGGAGGAGATACGCAGTATTTT.